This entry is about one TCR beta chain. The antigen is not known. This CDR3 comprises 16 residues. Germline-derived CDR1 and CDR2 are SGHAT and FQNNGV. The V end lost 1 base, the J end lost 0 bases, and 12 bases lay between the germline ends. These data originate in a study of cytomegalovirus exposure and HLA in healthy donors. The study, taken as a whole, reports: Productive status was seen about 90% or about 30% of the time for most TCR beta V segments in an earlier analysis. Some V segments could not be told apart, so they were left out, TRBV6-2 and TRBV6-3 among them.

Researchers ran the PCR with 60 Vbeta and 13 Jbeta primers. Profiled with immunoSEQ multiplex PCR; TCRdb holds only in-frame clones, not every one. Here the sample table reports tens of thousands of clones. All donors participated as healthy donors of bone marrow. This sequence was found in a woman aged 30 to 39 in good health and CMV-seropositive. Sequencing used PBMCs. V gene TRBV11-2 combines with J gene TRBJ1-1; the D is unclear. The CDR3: CASSLVSWPLNTEAFF. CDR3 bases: TGTGCCAGCAGCTTAGTGTCTTGGCCCCTGAACACTGAAGCTTTCTTT.